The 16 T cell receptor beta chains below all came from one sample that was sequenced in a study of Graves' ophthalmopathy and Graves' hyperthyroidism. From RNA, the CDR3 regions of TCR beta chains were amplified and sequenced. Second-round multiplex PCR followed a first-round RT-PCR using HTBI primers. Each CDR3 protein gets one entry after TCRdb re-called the multiplex PCR reads with MiXCR. Of roughly 160,000 distinct CDR3 sequences detected, about two fifths appear once; the ten largest clones hold 7.5% to 10%. The sample taken for sequencing was peripheral blood. All receptors come from a young man with Graves' ophthalmopathy.

In its sample, this clonotype was seen many times. The chain is built from TRBV6-2 or TRBV6-3 and TRBJ2-7; 15 bases fit TRBD2. V shed 4 bases and J 2 bases; nucleotides not matched to a gene: 12. This CDR3 has 19 amino acids. The germline gives CDR1 MNHEY, CDR2 SVGEGT. The CDR3 protein is CASSSRGLAGGQLPYEQYF. CDR3 bases: TGTGCCAGCAGTTCCCGCGGACTAGCGGGAGGGCAGTTGCCCTACGAGCAGTACTTC.

This clonotype has ten or more counts. Written as DNA, the CDR3 is TGTGCCTGGAGCGGGGGACAGGGGGACTATGGCTACACCTTC. Protein product: CAWSGGQGDYGYTF. The V call is TRBV30, the J call TRBJ1-2, with 11 bases fitting TRBD1. The V and J ends lost 3 bases and 3 bases, in that order; junction bases with no gene match: 3. The germline V gene has CDR1 GTSNPN and CDR2 SVGIG (reference sequence). CDR3 size: 14 residues.

V usage is TRBV12-3 or TRBV12-4 and J usage is TRBJ2-7; TRBD1 matches at 11 bases. This CDR3 region has 14 residues. V was pared by 3 bases and J by 5 bases, with 3 bases of the junction left unmatched. In nucleotides, the CDR3 is TGTGCCAGCAGTTTTCGGACAGGGGGCAACGAGCAGTACTTC. As protein: CASSFRTGGNEQYF.

In this sample, this clonotype turned up many times. This rearrangement joins TRBV5-1 to TRBJ1-2; D gene unclear. Germline CDR1 SGHRS, CDR2 YFSETQ. The germline V and J ends were trimmed by 0 bases and 5 bases, with 8 bases remaining between them. The CDR3 consists of 13 residues. The CDR3 loop reads CASSLVTAYGYTF. CDR3 nucleotides: TGCGCCAGCAGCTTGGTCACAGCATATGGCTACACCTTC.

This clonotype was recorded many times. The J gene is TRBJ2-5, the V gene TRBV18, with TRBD1 matching over 7 bases. There are 15 residues in the CDR3. CDR1 and CDR2 from the germline V gene are KGHSH and LQKENI. V lost 0 bases to trimming and J lost 5 bases; unmatched junction nucleotides: 6. The CDR3 region has the DNA TGTGCCAGCTCACCACCGGGACAGTATGAGGAGACCCAGTACTTC. Its translation: CASSPPGQYEETQYF.

This clonotype was counted many times. The V call is TRBV20-1, the J call TRBJ1-2; possible D gene TRBD1, 5 bases. The germline CDR1 and CDR2 sequences are DFQATT and SNEGSKA (reference sequence). The V end was cut by 1 base, the J end by 6 bases, with 9 bases between. This CDR3 comprises 12 residues. CDR3 in amino acids: CSARVPGDGYTF. Written as DNA, the CDR3 is TGCAGTGCTAGAGTGCCGGGGGATGGCTACACCTTC.

The chain uses TRBV19 and TRBJ2-7; no reliable D call. CDR3 length: 13 amino acids. Germline V gene lookup returns CDR1 LNHDA and CDR2 SQIVND (reference sequence). V lost 5 bases to trimming and J lost 3 bases, with 11 bases between them. The CDR3 here is CASSPRAGYEQYF. The CDR3 DNA is TGTGCCAGTAGTCCCCGGGCCGGCTACGAGCAGTACTTC.

The chain links TRBV5-5 to TRBJ2-5, with D unresolved. Germline V gene data show CDR1 as SGHKS and CDR2 as YYEKEE (reference sequence). This CDR3 region has 13 residues. Trimming pared 3 bases from V and 2 bases from J, leaving 8 bases between. The CDR3 loop is CASSSDAQETQYF. Here the CDR3 DNA reads TGTGCCAGCAGCTCCGACGCACAAGAGACCCAGTACTTC.

V and J are TRBV28 and TRBJ2-5, with 7 bases identical to TRBD2. The CDR3 is made up of 17 amino acids. From germline, CDR1 is MDHEN and CDR2 SYDVKM. J lost 2 bases, V lost 3 bases, and 12 bases had no gene match. The CDR3 is CASSLATSRIGQETQYF. DNA for the CDR3: TGTGCCAGCAGTTTGGCGACTAGCCGCATAGGACAAGAGACCCAGTACTTC.

This clonotype was counted between two and nine times. CDR3 region: CASSPAEGTEAFF. For the CDR3, the DNA is TGTGCCAGCAGCCCCGCGGAAGGGACTGAAGCTTTCTTT. V gene TRBV7-9 combines with J gene TRBJ1-1; D unresolved. Germline V CDR1 and CDR2: SEHNR, FQNEAQ (reference sequence). The CDR3 length is 13 residues. V lost 5 bases and J 5 bases, leaving 12 bases between the germline ends.

The table lists this clonotype with many counts. This chain uses TRBV28 with TRBJ1-6; D remains unclear. The CDR3 consists of 14 residues. V shed 5 bases and J shed 0 bases, with 5 bases lying between them. CDR1 is MDHEN, CDR2 SYDVKM, per germline. CDR3 residues: CASSPSSYNSPLHF. The CDR3 DNA reads as TGTGCCAGCAGTCCGAGCTCCTATAATTCACCCCTCCACTTT.

The chain uses TRBV2 and TRBJ2-4; D remains unclear. The V end lost 4 bases, the J end lost 0 bases, and 4 bases lay between the germline ends. CDR3 length equals 13 residues. Germline CDR1 is SNHLY and CDR2 is FYNNEI. The CDR3 nucleotides are TGTGCCAGCAGTGGCGAAGCCAAAAACATTCAGTACTTC. This encodes CASSGEAKNIQYF.

The table lists this clonotype with many counts. This rearrangement joins TRBV7-2 to TRBJ1-2; D ambiguous. Germline-derived CDR1 and CDR2 are SGHTA and FQGNSA. Trimming shortened V by 2 bases and J by 5 bases, and 9 bases separated the two germline ends. The CDR3 covers 13 residues. The CDR3 DNA sequence: TGTGCCAGCAGCTTACGTTCAGAATATGGCTACACCTTC. This translates into CASSLRSEYGYTF.

The J gene is TRBJ2-5, the V gene TRBV7-9; D unclear. The CDR3 is made up of 13 amino acids. The germline V gene encodes CDR1 SEHNR and CDR2 FQNEAQ (reference sequence). The V end was cut by 0 bases, the J end by 7 bases, with 9 bases between. The CDR3 nucleotides are TGTGCCAGCAGCTTAGCCCAACGCGGGACCCAGTACTTC. Its translation: CASSLAQRGTQYF.

This clonotype was detected ten times or more. The chain has TRBV28 and TRBJ1-2; D is perhaps TRBD1 (5 bases). The germline CDR1 and CDR2 sequences are MDHEN and SYDVKM. With 3 bases removed from V and 4 bases from J, the gap between germline ends came to 15 bases. The CDR3 loop spans 15 amino acids. The CDR3 here is CASSFGGSQAYGYTF. The CDR3 coding sequence is TGTGCCAGCAGTTTCGGGGGGAGTCAGGCCTATGGCTACACCTTC.

CDR3 residues: CASSPALAEATQYF. The CDR3 coding sequence is TGTGCCAGCAGTCCCGCGCTAGCGGAGGCGACCCAGTACTTC. This rearrangement joins TRBV25-1 to TRBJ2-5; TRBD2 aligns across 7 bases. Per germline, CDR1 MGHDK and CDR2 SYGVNS. The CDR3 contains 14 residues. The J segment lost 7 bases and the V segment lost 5 bases, leaving 10 bases of the junction unmatched. The full variable domain, rest sourced from reference TRBV25-1 and TRBJ2-5, is EADIYQTPRYLVIGTGKKITLECSQTMGHDKMYWYQQDPGMELHLIHYSYGVNSTEKGDLSSESTVSRIRTEHFPLTLESARPSHTSQYLCASSPALAEATQYFGPGTRLLVL.